Listed here are 30 T cell receptor beta chains from one sample, sequenced in a study of T cell changes during pregnancy in multiple sclerosis. Produced via immunoSEQ multiplex PCR; TCRdb's table is partial and in-frame only. The table includes roughly 40,000 clones, roughly nine tenths detected once. The specimen comprised CD8+ T cells from peripheral blood mononuclear cells, sampled in the first trimester of pregnancy. The source is a female donor with multiple sclerosis, enrolled in a pregnancy study.

This chain joins TRBV27 and TRBJ1-1; a possible D gene is TRBD1 (5 bases). The V end was cut by 2 bases, the J end by 2 bases, with 9 bases between. CDR1 is MNHEY and CDR2 is SMNVEV in the germline V gene (reference sequence). There are 14 residues in the CDR3. CDR3 residues: CASSLAGINTEAFF. For the CDR3, the DNA is TGTGCCAGCAGTTTAGCAGGGATTAACACTGAAGCTTTCTTT.

This clone was seen a single time. The rearrangement links TRBV10-2 to TRBJ1-5, with D hard to call. V dropped 8 bases and J dropped 5 bases, with 10 bases sitting between them. The CDR3 contains 12 residues. Germline V gene sequence: CDR1 WSHSY, CDR2 SAAADI. CDR3 DNA: TGCGCCAGCGGAGGGCTGGATCAGCCCCAGCATTTT. It is translated as CASGGLDQPQHF.

V is TRBV13 and J is TRBJ1-1; 8 bases are a match to TRBD1. This CDR3 spans 14 amino acids. J lost 7 bases, V lost 7 bases, and 11 bases had no gene match. The germline gives CDR1 PRHDT, CDR2 FYEKMQ (reference sequence). Here the CDR3 reads CASTDRGGSGEAFF. The DNA for the CDR3 is TGTGCCAGCACAGACAGGGGTGGGTCCGGTGAAGCTTTCTTT. Combining the CDR3 with reference TRBV13 and TRBJ1-1 gives the whole variable domain AAGVIQSPRHLIKEKRETATLKCYPIPRHDTVYWYQQGPGQDPQFLISFYEKMQSDKGSIPDRFSAQQFSDYHSELNMSSLELGDSALYFCASTDRGGSGEAFFGQGTRLTVV.

The chain uses TRBV9 and TRBJ1-4; perhaps TRBD1 as D (5 bases). The V gene's germline CDR1 is SGDLS and CDR2 YYNGEE. Trimming cost V 3 bases and J 0 bases, with 9 bases left between them. This CDR3 has 15 amino acids. CDR3 coding DNA: TGTGCCAGCAGCGCCGGGGGGTCAACTAATGAAAAACTGTTTTTT. Its protein is CASSAGGSTNEKLFF. Drawing the rest from reference TRBV9 and TRBJ1-4, the complete variable domain is DSGVTQTPKHLITATGQRVTLRCSPRSGDLSVYWYQQSLDQGLQFLIQYYNGEERAKGNILERFSAQQFPDLHSELNLSSLELGDSALYFCASSAGGSTNEKLFFGSGTQLSVL.

The rearrangement uses TRBV9 and TRBJ2-1, with D unclear. The ends were cut back, 3 bases at V and 9 bases at J, with 22 bases in the middle. Germline CDR1 and CDR2: SGDLS and YYNGEE. The CDR3 length is 16 residues. CDR3: CASSAPTGFRYSEQFF. The CDR3, as DNA: TGTGCCAGCAGCGCCCCAACCGGGTTTCGGTATAGTGAGCAGTTCTTC. The full variable domain, in which reference TRBV9 and TRBJ2-1 provide the parts outside the CDR3, is DSGVTQTPKHLITATGQRVTLRCSPRSGDLSVYWYQQSLDQGLQFLIQYYNGEERAKGNILERFSAQQFPDLHSELNLSSLELGDSALYFCASSAPTGFRYSEQFFGPGTRLTVL.

The chain has TRBV4-1 and TRBJ1-2; D might be TRBD1 (5 bases). In germline, CDR1 is MGHRA, CDR2 YSYEKL. V dropped 1 base and J dropped 2 bases, with 8 bases sitting between them. The CDR3 is 14 amino acids. The CDR3 protein is CASSQGQQNYGYTF. The CDR3, as DNA: TGCGCCAGCAGCCAAGGACAGCAAAACTATGGCTACACCTTC.

This clone occurred once. The CDR3 DNA reads TGTGCCAGTAGTATCGGGAACACTGAAGCTTTCTTT. Protein product: CASSIGNTEAFF. The chain links TRBV19 to TRBJ1-1, with D uncertain. V lost 3 bases and J lost 1, with 3 bases in between. The CDR3 loop spans 12 amino acids. Germline assignment: CDR1 LNHDA and CDR2 SQIVND (reference sequence).

The V gene is TRBV5-5, the J gene TRBJ1-1; 10 nucleotides match TRBD1. CDR3 length: 14 residues. The V and J ends lost 1 base and 5 bases, in that order; junction bases with no gene match: 2. Germline V gives CDR1 SGHKS, CDR2 YYEKEE (reference sequence). CDR3 amino acids: CASSLWDRGTEAFF. The CDR3 DNA reads TGTGCCAGCAGCTTGTGGGACAGGGGTACTGAAGCTTTCTTT. Full variable domain (outside the CDR3, taken from reference TRBV5-5 and TRBJ1-1): DAGVTQSPTHLIKTRGQQVTLRCSPISGHKSVSWYQQVLGQGPQFIFQYYEKEERGRGNFPDRFSARQFPNYSSELNVNALLLGDSALYLCASSLWDRGTEAFFGQGTRLTVV.

This chain uses TRBV6-5 with TRBJ2-7; 8 bases are a match to TRBD1. Germline CDR1 reads MNHEY; CDR2 reads SVGAGI. V was pared by 4 bases and J by 4 bases, with 9 bases of the junction left unmatched. The CDR3 consists of 15 residues. CDR3 protein: CASSSTGTGRYEQYF. The CDR3 region has the DNA TGTGCCAGCAGTTCAACCGGGACAGGCCGATACGAGCAGTACTTC.

J is TRBJ2-3 and V is TRBV30, with D perhaps matching TRBD2 (5 bases). Germline lookup yields CDR1 GTSNPN and CDR2 SVGIG (reference sequence). V lost 1 base and J lost 5, with 13 bases in between. CDR3 size: 14 residues. In nucleotides, the CDR3 is TGTGCCTGGAGTGCCAGCGGCTTGGGAGATACGCAGTATTTT. Translating it yields CAWSASGLGDTQYF.

This rearrangement joins TRBV6-4 to TRBJ2-3; 12 bases are shared with TRBD1. CDR3 size: 17 residues. Germline CDR1 and CDR2: MRHNA and SNTAGT. J gave up 1 base and V 3 bases, and 5 bases lay outside the gene matches. CDR3 in amino acids: CASSEGGQGAGTDTQYF. The CDR3 coding sequence is TGTGCCAGCAGTGAGGGGGGACAGGGGGCAGGCACAGATACGCAGTATTTT.

The CDR3 reads CASSLLGEGSYGYTF. CDR3 DNA: TGTGCCAGCAGTTTATTAGGGGAAGGTTCCTATGGCTACACCTTC. V gene TRBV27 combines with J gene TRBJ1-2; perhaps TRBD1 as D (5 bases). V was pared by 1 base and J by 4 bases, with 13 bases between. The germline V gene encodes CDR1 MNHEY and CDR2 SMNVEV (reference sequence). The CDR3 has 15 residues.

This rearrangement joins TRBV9 to TRBJ2-3, with 7 bases lining up with TRBD2. Germline V lookup: CDR1 SGDLS, CDR2 YYNGEE. The junction had 6 bases not matched to a gene; V was cut back by 0 bases and J by 5 bases. The CDR3 totals 15 residues. The DNA of the CDR3 is TGTGCCAGCAGCGTAGGGGGGGGGTTGCAAGATACGCAGTATTTT. This gives the protein CASSVGGGLQDTQYF.

This clone was counted only a few times. The V and J genes are TRBV20-1 and TRBJ1-1, with unresolved D. The germline V gene encodes CDR1 DFQATT and CDR2 SNEGSKA (reference sequence). Trimming took off 0 bases at V and 7 bases at J, with 6 bases between the two ends. The CDR3 sequence is 11 residues long. For the CDR3, the DNA is TGCAGTGCTAGAGATGGCCGTGAAGCTTTCTTT. Protein: CSARDGREAFF.

This chain uses TRBV7-9 with TRBJ2-1; D unclear. The V gene lost 6 bases and the J gene lost 0 bases, with 12 bases spanning the gap. The CDR3 runs 15 residues. Germline V lookup: CDR1 SEHNR, CDR2 FQNEAQ (reference sequence). DNA for the CDR3: TGTGCCAGCAGAGTCGACGCTAGCTCCTACAATGAGCAGTTCTTC. Amino acid sequence: CASRVDASSYNEQFF.

This sequence joins TRBV13 and TRBJ1-6; 7 positions agree with TRBD1. CDR1 and CDR2 (germline): PRHDT, FYEKMQ (reference sequence). The CDR3 contains 15 residues. Germline trimming cut 5 bases from V and 11 bases from J; bases unmatched to any gene: 12. The DNA of the CDR3 is TGTGCCAGCAGCCCGATTCAACAGGGGCTGGCACCCCTCCACTTT. Protein sequence: CASSPIQQGLAPLHF.

This chain uses TRBV9 with TRBJ2-7; 7 bases are a match to TRBD2. V was clipped by 3 bases and J by 2 bases; unmatched bases: 8. Germline V lookup: CDR1 SGDLS, CDR2 YYNGEE. This CDR3 comprises 15 residues. Here the CDR3 reads CASSAGTTSPYEQYF. Here the CDR3 DNA reads TGTGCCAGCAGCGCCGGGACTACCTCTCCCTACGAGCAGTACTTC.

The chain recombines TRBV5-6 with TRBJ2-6; 8 bases match TRBD1. The V gene end was trimmed by 0 bases and the J gene end by 2 bases; junction bases not matched to a gene: 4. Germline V CDR1 and CDR2: SGHDT, YYEEEE. The CDR3 runs 17 residues. The CDR3 DNA reads TGTGCCAGCAGCTTGGGACAGGGGTTTACTGGGGCCAACGTCCTGACTTTC. This translates into CASSLGQGFTGANVLTF.

This clone is labeled medium-sized. The rearrangement uses TRBV6-1 and TRBJ2-7; TRBD1 agrees at 11 bases. V was clipped by 3 bases and J by 1 base; unmatched bases: 2. Germline V gives CDR1 MNHNS, CDR2 SASEGT. CDR3 length: 15 residues. In DNA form, the CDR3 reads TGTGCCAGCAGTGAGGGGACAGGGGGATCCTACGAGCAGTACTTC. Translating it yields CASSEGTGGSYEQYF.

In its sample, this clone was seen once. The chain links TRBV4-1 to TRBJ2-7; 7 nucleotides agree with TRBD2. The germline CDR1 and CDR2 sequences are MGHRA and YSYEKL. V gave up 0 bases and J gave up 2 bases; unmatched junction bases: 4. This CDR3 has 15 residues. The CDR3 here is CASSQESRGAYEQYF. The CDR3 DNA sequence: TGCGCCAGCAGCCAAGAATCTCGGGGGGCCTACGAGCAGTACTTC.

In its sample, this clone was seen once. This chain joins TRBV6-5 and TRBJ1-3, with a weak D call TRBD1 (5 bases). There are 14 residues in the CDR3. In germline, CDR1 is MNHEY, CDR2 SVGAGI. Trimming pared 7 bases from V and 3 bases from J, leaving 13 bases between. CDR3 sequence: CASNNGGSGNTIYF. CDR3 DNA: TGTGCCAGCAATAACGGGGGGAGTGGAAACACCATATATTTT.

V usage is TRBV19 and J usage is TRBJ1-2; the match to TRBD1 covers 8 bases. CDR1 and CDR2 from the germline V gene are LNHDA and SQIVND (reference sequence). CDR3 size: 17 residues. The trim removed 10 bases at V and 8 bases at J, leaving 24 bases unmatched. CDR3 amino acids: CATPNRLQGDTSRGYTF. For the CDR3, the DNA is TGTGCCACCCCAAATCGGCTACAGGGGGATACCTCTAGGGGCTACACCTTC.

The chain is built from TRBV13 and TRBJ2-3, with D unresolved. Trimming left V 1 base short and J 5 bases short, with 10 bases between. Germline V gives CDR1 PRHDT, CDR2 FYEKMQ (reference sequence). The CDR3 is 14 residues long. CDR3 in DNA: TGTGCCAGCAGCTTAGATCGGTTTATAGATACGCAGTATTTT. This encodes CASSLDRFIDTQYF.

The chain carries TRBV5-6 and TRBJ1-5; D uncertain. CDR3 length: 15 residues. Trimming shortened V by 1 base and J by 6 bases, and 14 bases separated the two germline ends. Per germline, CDR1 SGHDT and CDR2 YYEEEE. The CDR3 DNA reads TGTGCCAGCAGCTTGTGGCAGGACTCGGGTCAGCCCCAGCATTTT. Its translation: CASSLWQDSGQPQHF.

The rearrangement uses TRBV5-6 and TRBJ1-3; D not certain. V was cut by 4 bases and J by 0 bases, with 14 bases left in between. The CDR3 runs to 16 residues. Germline V gene lookup returns CDR1 SGHDT and CDR2 YYEEEE. CDR3 sequence: CASSDRAFRSGNTIYF. Written as DNA, the CDR3 is TGTGCCAGCAGCGATCGCGCCTTCCGCTCTGGAAACACCATATATTTT.

This chain links TRBV9 with TRBJ2-4; D is undetermined. The ends were cut back, 4 bases at V and 3 bases at J, with 8 bases in the middle. This CDR3 spans 13 amino acids. Germline V gene data show CDR1 as SGDLS and CDR2 as YYNGEE. CDR3 nucleotide sequence: TGTGCCAGCAGCCGCACTATCAAAAACATTCAGTACTTC. Protein: CASSRTIKNIQYF.

This clone has a single count. The chain joins TRBV19 to TRBJ2-7; 7 bases line up with TRBD1. The germline CDR1 and CDR2 sequences are LNHDA and SQIVND (reference sequence). The CDR3 sequence is 12 residues long. Germline trimming cut 5 bases from V and 6 bases from J; bases unmatched to any gene: 4. CDR3: CASSLTGSEQYF. The CDR3 DNA is TGTGCCAGTAGTCTGACAGGGAGCGAGCAGTACTTC.

This chain joins TRBV6-4 and TRBJ2-1; 8 bases match TRBD1. Germline CDR1 is MRHNA and CDR2 is SNTAGT. The CDR3 spans 16 residues. The V and J ends lost 2 bases and 2 bases, in that order; junction bases with no gene match: 5. Written as DNA, the CDR3 is TGTGCCAGCAGTGACGATAACAGGGGGGCCTACAATGAGCAGTTCTTC. This encodes CASSDDNRGAYNEQFF.

The gene calls are TRBV27 and TRBJ1-1, with D tentatively TRBD1 (5 bases). V was clipped by 1 base and J by 6 bases, with 9 bases between them. CDR1 MNHEY and CDR2 SMNVEV come from the germline V gene (reference sequence). The CDR3 consists of 13 residues. The chain's CDR3 is CASSLLAGAEAFF. The CDR3, as DNA: TGTGCCAGCAGTTTATTGGCGGGGGCTGAAGCTTTCTTT.

The chain uses TRBV5-5 and TRBJ1-4, with 10 bases that match TRBD1. The germline gives CDR1 SGHKS, CDR2 YYEKEE (reference sequence). J lost 5 bases, V lost 4 bases, and 2 bases had no gene match. The CDR3 runs 14 residues. The CDR3 loop is CASSDRGLNEKLFF. CDR3 nucleotides: TGTGCCAGCAGCGACAGGGGGCTCAATGAAAAACTGTTTTTT.